These 24 T cell receptor beta chains were all obtained from the same sample, sequenced in a study of T cell repertoires in cytomegalovirus infection. TCRdb processed the reads anew with MiXCR; each CDR3 protein has one entry. The sample has 630,000 or so distinct CDR3 sequences, 20% to 25% seen once. The sequenced sample was CD8+ T cells from PBMCs. Every receptor here comes from a human donor in good health (CMV status not recorded). Some clones in this sample may be carry-over from other donors' samples.

As for this clonotype: With a much larger clone just one base away, this may be a read error. The chain carries TRBV7-3 and TRBJ2-2; perhaps TRBD1 as D (6 bases). Germline V gene sequence: CDR1 SGHTA, CDR2 FQGTGA. The length of the CDR3 is 17 residues. The V gene lost 2 bases and the J gene lost 5 bases, with 18 bases spanning the gap. CDR3 sequence (DNA): TGTGCCAGCAGCTTACCAGGGACATGGTCCGAGACCGGGGAGCTGTTTTTT. It codes for CASSLPGTWSETGELFF.

The rearrangement links TRBV9 to TRBJ1-2; D gene uncertain. CDR3 length: 14 residues. Germline V gene data show CDR1 as SGDLS and CDR2 as YYNGEE. V was trimmed by 0 bases and J by 3 bases, leaving 9 bases between them. The CDR3: CASSVVAYDYGYTF. CDR3 nucleotide sequence: TGTGCCAGCAGCGTAGTGGCTTACGACTATGGCTACACCTTC.

This clonotype has only a few counts. The chain is built from TRBV20-1 and TRBJ1-2; D remains unclear. The V end was cut by 4 bases, the J end by 0 bases, with 9 bases between. Germline loops: CDR1 DFQATT, CDR2 SNEGSKA (reference sequence). This CDR3 region has 13 residues. The CDR3 bases are TGCAGTGCTAAGGACGGAGCTAACTATGGCTACACCTTC. As protein: CSAKDGANYGYTF.

This clonotype was detected many times. The rearrangement joins TRBV7-2 to TRBJ1-2, with 12 bases identical to TRBD1. V lost 3 bases to trimming and J lost 3 bases; unmatched junction nucleotides: 5. This CDR3 is built from 16 residues. Germline lookup yields CDR1 SGHTA and CDR2 FQGNSA. CDR3 sequence: CASSFRDRGRHYGYTF. In DNA form, the CDR3 reads TGTGCCAGCAGCTTCCGGGACAGGGGGCGGCACTATGGCTACACCTTC.

The rearrangement uses TRBV11-1 and TRBJ2-1; D possibly corresponds to TRBD1 (5 bases). The V end lost 7 bases, the J end lost 5 bases, and 15 bases lay between the germline ends. Looked up from germline, CDR1 is SGHAT and CDR2 is FQDESV (reference sequence). The CDR3 length is 14 residues. CDR3 sequence: CASTNFQGHNEQFF. The DNA of the CDR3 is TGTGCCAGCACCAATTTCCAGGGTCACAATGAGCAGTTCTTC.

This clonotype was seen ten or more times. The chain joins TRBV28 to TRBJ1-1; D is ambiguous. Germline CDR1 is MDHEN and CDR2 is SYDVKM. V lost 0 bases to trimming and J lost 4 bases, with 6 bases between them. CDR3 length: 13 residues. CDR3: CASSLWRGTEAFF. The CDR3 bases are TGTGCCAGCAGTTTATGGCGGGGCACTGAAGCTTTCTTT.

This clonotype occurred a few times. V and J are TRBV25-1 and TRBJ2-2; TRBD1 matches 8 bases. V lost 7 bases and J lost 4; bases outside the gene matches: 2. Germline V CDR1 and CDR2: MGHDK, SYGVNS. CDR3 size: 13 residues. This chain's CDR3 is CASNTGGTGELFF. The CDR3, as DNA: TGTGCCAGCAACACAGGGGGCACCGGGGAGCTGTTTTTT.

In this sample, this clonotype turned up many times. The chain carries TRBV7-2 and TRBJ2-5; 8 nucleotides agree with TRBD1. Per germline, CDR1 SGHTA and CDR2 FQGNSA. V shed 5 bases, J shed 5 bases, and the junction held 7 bases outside the gene matches. The CDR3 totals 14 residues. In nucleotides, the CDR3 is TGTGCCAGCAGCCCCTGGACAGGGAGTGAGACCCAGTACTTC. This encodes CASSPWTGSETQYF.

This sequence joins TRBV28 and TRBJ2-7; TRBD1 aligns across 10 bases. This CDR3 has 15 amino acids. Germline loops: CDR1 MDHEN, CDR2 SYDVKM. Germline trimming cut 5 bases from V and 5 bases from J; bases unmatched to any gene: 9. This CDR3 reads CASSPPGQGMNEQYF. CDR3 sequence (DNA): TGTGCCAGCAGTCCCCCGGGACAGGGGATGAACGAGCAGTACTTC.

This clonotype has only one observation. The chain carries TRBV12-3 or TRBV12-4 and TRBJ2-1, with TRBD2 matching 10 bases. The ends lost 5 bases at V and 14 bases at J; junction bases unmatched: 3. The CDR3 spans 11 residues. DNA for the CDR3: TGTGCCAGCAGTCCCGGGACTAGCGAGTTCTTC. Translating gives CASSPGTSEFF.

This chain connects TRBV7-9 to TRBJ2-7, with D possibly TRBD2 on 5 matching bases. The CDR3 runs 13 residues. Trimming pared 4 bases from V and 2 bases from J, leaving 9 bases between. CDR1 and CDR2 from the germline V gene are SEHNR and FQNEAQ (reference sequence). This CDR3 reads CASSSAGAYEQYV. CDR3 sequence (DNA): TGTGCCAGCAGCTCCGCCGGGGCCTACGAGCAGTACGTC.

This clonotype was seen many times. The V and J genes are TRBV11-3 and TRBJ1-1; tentative D call: TRBD1 (5 bases). Germline lookup yields CDR1 SGHNT and CDR2 YENEEA. With 1 base removed from V and 7 bases from J, the gap between germline ends came to 10 bases. The CDR3 is 13 residues long. The DNA for the CDR3 is TGTGCCAGCAGCTTAGGTCGGGGCAGTGAAGCTTTCTTT. As protein: CASSLGRGSEAFF.

The gene calls are TRBV12-3 or TRBV12-4 and TRBJ2-3; 9 bases match TRBD1. The CDR3 extends over 17 amino acids. V lost 1 base to trimming and J lost 3 bases; unmatched junction nucleotides: 8. CDR3 region: CASSLEQGARRTDTQYF. Written as DNA, the CDR3 is TGTGCCAGCAGTTTAGAACAGGGGGCGAGACGGACAGATACGCAGTATTTT.

About this clonotype: Germline and junction disagree at one end, which may indicate a read error. The chain employs TRBV28 and TRBJ2-2, with 14 bases fitting TRBD2. CDR1 and CDR2 from the germline V gene are MDHEN and SYDVKM. This CDR3 region has 16 residues. The DNA of the CDR3 is TGTGCCAGCAGGCCTGGACTAGCGGGGGGCACCAGGGAGCTGTTTTTT. It encodes CASRPGLAGGTRELFF. Filled out from reference TRBV28 and TRBJ2-2, the complete variable domain reads DVKVTQSSRYLVKRTGEKVFLECVQDMDHENMFWYRQDPGLGLRLIYFSYDVKMKEKGDIPEGYSVSREKKERFSLILESASTNQTSMYLCASRPGLAGGTRELFFGEGSRLTVL.

This clonotype showed up many times. V gene TRBV12-3 or TRBV12-4 combines with J gene TRBJ2-1; TRBD1 might be the D (5 bases). V was cut by 6 bases and J by 9 bases, with 12 bases left in between. This CDR3 contains 12 residues. The CDR3: CASSQGRGEQFF. DNA for the CDR3: TGTGCCAGCAGCCAAGGAAGGGGTGAGCAGTTCTTC.

This clonotype has ten or more counts. The chain links TRBV7-8 to TRBJ2-1, with 9 bases matching TRBD2. The germline CDR1 and CDR2 sequences are SGHVS and FQNEAQ. The CDR3 runs 14 residues. The trim removed 1 base at V and 8 bases at J, leaving 3 bases unmatched. The CDR3 region has the DNA TGTGCCAGCAGCTTAGAGCGGGGGGTTGATGAGCAGTTCTTC. Encoded protein: CASSLERGVDEQFF. Complete variable domain (other parts from reference TRBV7-8 and TRBJ2-1): GAGVSQSPRYKVAKRGQDVALRCDPISGHVSLFWYQQALGQGPEFLTYFQNEAQLDKSGLPSDRFFAERPEGSVSTLKIQRTQQEDSAVYLCASSLERGVDEQFFGPGTRLTVL.

This clonotype turned up a few times. This rearrangement joins TRBV14 to TRBJ2-1, with D possibly being TRBD2 (6 bases). Trimming removed 8 bases from V and 8 bases from J, with 13 bases in between. From germline, CDR1 is SGHDN and CDR2 FVKESK. This CDR3 has 12 amino acids. The chain's CDR3 is CASGRAGYEQFF. The CDR3 coding sequence is TGTGCCAGCGGGCGGGCGGGGTATGAGCAGTTCTTC.

A few counts support this clonotype. The V and J genes are TRBV28 and TRBJ2-3; D remains ambiguous. This CDR3 is built from 15 residues. Germline V CDR1 and CDR2: MDHEN, SYDVKM. V gave up 3 bases and J gave up 5 bases, with 15 bases separating them. The CDR3 here is CASSLANFEVDTQYF. The CDR3 DNA reads as TGTGCCAGCAGTTTGGCTAACTTTGAGGTAGATACGCAGTATTTT. The whole variable domain, remainder taken from reference TRBV28 and TRBJ2-3, is DVKVTQSSRYLVKRTGEKVFLECVQDMDHENMFWYRQDPGLGLRLIYFSYDVKMKEKGDIPEGYSVSREKKERFSLILESASTNQTSMYLCASSLANFEVDTQYFGPGTRLTVL.

The chain uses TRBV15 and TRBJ2-1, with 9 bases fitting TRBD2. Germline V CDR1 and CDR2: LNHNV, YYDKDF (reference sequence). The ends lost 5 bases at V and 4 bases at J; junction bases unmatched: 9. The CDR3 contains 16 residues. CDR3 amino acids: CATSPRRGGLYNEQFF. The CDR3 bases are TGTGCCACCAGCCCCCGGCGGGGGGGCCTATACAATGAGCAGTTCTTC. The whole variable domain, remainder taken from reference TRBV15 and TRBJ2-1, is DAMVIQNPRYQVTQFGKPVTLSCSQTLNHNVMYWYQQKSSQAPKLLFHYYDKDFNNEADTPDNFQSRRPNTSFCFLDIRSPGLGDTAMYLCATSPRRGGLYNEQFFGPGTRLTVL.

This clonotype was seen at least ten times. V and J are TRBV27 and TRBJ1-4; tentatively, D is TRBD1 (5 bases). The CDR3 totals 13 residues. Trimming removed 9 bases from V and 4 bases from J, with 12 bases in between. From germline, CDR1 is MNHEY and CDR2 SMNVEV (reference sequence). DNA for the CDR3: TGTGCCAGTACCGACAGCCTTAATGAAAAACTGTTTTTT. It is translated as CASTDSLNEKLFF.

The V call is TRBV14, the J call TRBJ2-7, with 9 bases matching TRBD1. Germline V gene sequence: CDR1 SGHDN, CDR2 FVKESK. This CDR3 region has 15 residues. V trimming: 4 bases; J trimming: 6 bases; junction bases outside the gene matches: 10. The chain's CDR3 is CASSRPGQGSFEQYF. Written as DNA, the CDR3 is TGTGCCAGCAGCCGGCCGGGACAGGGATCTTTCGAGCAGTACTTC.

This clonotype appeared a few times. The rearrangement links TRBV28 to TRBJ2-3; TRBD1 agrees at 9 bases. After removal of 8 bases from V and 2 bases from J, the junction contained 8 bases not matched to a gene. CDR1 is MDHEN and CDR2 is SYDVKM in the germline V gene. The CDR3 spans 15 residues. The CDR3 DNA is TGTGCCAGCGACTGGGGACAGGGCACCACAGATACGCAGTATTTT. Translating it yields CASDWGQGTTDTQYF.

This clonotype appeared many times. The rearrangement links TRBV7-6 to TRBJ2-2, with D uncertain. Trimming stripped 5 bases from V and 1 base from J, with 17 bases between. Germline V gives CDR1 SGHVS, CDR2 FNYEAQ. This CDR3 is 17 amino acids long. This chain's CDR3 is CASSPRVAPVNTGELFF. The CDR3 DNA follows: TGTGCCAGCAGCCCTCGCGTGGCTCCAGTGAACACCGGGGAGCTGTTTTTT.

The V call is TRBV7-2, the J call TRBJ2-6; D unresolved. V gave up 4 bases and J gave up 4 bases, with 17 bases separating them. From germline, CDR1 is SGHTA and CDR2 FQGNSA. The CDR3 is 17 amino acids. CDR3 amino acids: CASSSLDRSLGANVLTF. For the CDR3, the DNA is TGTGCCAGCAGCTCATTAGACCGGTCTCTGGGGGCCAACGTCCTGACTTTC.